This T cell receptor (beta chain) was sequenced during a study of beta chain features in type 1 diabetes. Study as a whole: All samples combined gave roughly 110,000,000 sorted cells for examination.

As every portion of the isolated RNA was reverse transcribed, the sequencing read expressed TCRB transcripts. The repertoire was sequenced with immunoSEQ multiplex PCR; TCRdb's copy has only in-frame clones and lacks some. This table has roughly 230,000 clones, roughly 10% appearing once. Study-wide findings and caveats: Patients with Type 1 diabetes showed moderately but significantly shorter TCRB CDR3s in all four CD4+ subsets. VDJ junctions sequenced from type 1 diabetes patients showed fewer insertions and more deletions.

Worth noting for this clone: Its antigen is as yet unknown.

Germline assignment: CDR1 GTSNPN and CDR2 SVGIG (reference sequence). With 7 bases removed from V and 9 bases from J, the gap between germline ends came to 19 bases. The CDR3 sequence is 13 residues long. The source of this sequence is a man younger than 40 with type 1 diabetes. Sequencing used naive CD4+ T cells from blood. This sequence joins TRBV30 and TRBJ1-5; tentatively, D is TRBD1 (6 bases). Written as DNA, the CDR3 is TGTGCCTACTCAACAGGGTCCTCCCGGCCCCAGCATTTT. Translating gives CAYSTGSSRPQHF.